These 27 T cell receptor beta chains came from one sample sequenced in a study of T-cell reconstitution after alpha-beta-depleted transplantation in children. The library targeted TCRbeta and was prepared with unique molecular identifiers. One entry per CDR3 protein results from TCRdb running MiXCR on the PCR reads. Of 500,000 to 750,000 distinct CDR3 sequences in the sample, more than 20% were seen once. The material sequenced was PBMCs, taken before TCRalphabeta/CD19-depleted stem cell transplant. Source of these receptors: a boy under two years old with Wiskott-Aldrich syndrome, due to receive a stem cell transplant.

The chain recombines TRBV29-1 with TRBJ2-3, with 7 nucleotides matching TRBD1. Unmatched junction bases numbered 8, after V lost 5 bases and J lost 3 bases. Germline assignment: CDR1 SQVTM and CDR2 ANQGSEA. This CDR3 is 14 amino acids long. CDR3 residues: CSVQDRPSTDTQYF. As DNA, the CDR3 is TGCAGCGTTCAGGACAGGCCCTCGACAGATACGCAGTATTTT.

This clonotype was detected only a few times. CDR3 bases: TGTGCCAGCGGGACTAGCGGCTCCTACGAGCAGTACTTC. This gives the protein CASGTSGSYEQYF. The chain recombines TRBV3-1 with TRBJ2-7, with 11 bases identical to TRBD2. The trim removed 8 bases at V and 0 bases at J, leaving 0 bases unmatched. The V gene's germline CDR1 is LGHDT and CDR2 YNNKEL (reference sequence). This CDR3 contains 13 residues.

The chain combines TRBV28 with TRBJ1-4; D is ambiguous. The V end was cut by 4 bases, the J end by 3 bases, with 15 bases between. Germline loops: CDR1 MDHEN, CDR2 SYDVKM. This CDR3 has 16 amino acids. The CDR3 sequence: CASSSPRRAANEKLFF. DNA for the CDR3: TGTGCCAGCAGTTCGCCCCGACGGGCGGCTAATGAAAAACTGTTTTTT.

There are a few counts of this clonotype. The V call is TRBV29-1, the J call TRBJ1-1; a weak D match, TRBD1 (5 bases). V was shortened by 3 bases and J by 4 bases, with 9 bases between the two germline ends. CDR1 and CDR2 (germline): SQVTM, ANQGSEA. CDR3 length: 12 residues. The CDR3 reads CSVEGRSTEAFF. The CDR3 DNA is TGCAGCGTTGAGGGACGGAGCACTGAAGCTTTCTTT.

CDR3 sequence (DNA): TGTGCCAGCAGTTTTACTGGGGGGTTTTATTCACCCCTCCACTTT. This gives the protein CASSFTGGFYSPLHF. The chain is built from TRBV28 and TRBJ1-6; perhaps TRBD1 as D (5 bases). Trimming pared 3 bases from V and 8 bases from J, leaving 14 bases between. Germline loops: CDR1 MDHEN, CDR2 SYDVKM. The CDR3 consists of 15 residues.

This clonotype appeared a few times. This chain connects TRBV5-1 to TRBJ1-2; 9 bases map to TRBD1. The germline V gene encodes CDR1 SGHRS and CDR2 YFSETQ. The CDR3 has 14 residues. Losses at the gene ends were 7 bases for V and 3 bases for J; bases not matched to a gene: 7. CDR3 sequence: CASRRGQGYYGYTF. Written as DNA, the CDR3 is TGCGCCAGCCGCCGGGGACAGGGCTACTATGGCTACACCTTC.

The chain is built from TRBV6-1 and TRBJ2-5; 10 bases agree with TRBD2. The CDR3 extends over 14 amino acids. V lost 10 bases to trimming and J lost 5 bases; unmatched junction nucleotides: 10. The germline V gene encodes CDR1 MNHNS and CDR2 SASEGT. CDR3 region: CATEAGGPLETQYF. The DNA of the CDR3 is TGTGCCACCGAAGCGGGAGGGCCGTTGGAGACCCAGTACTTC.

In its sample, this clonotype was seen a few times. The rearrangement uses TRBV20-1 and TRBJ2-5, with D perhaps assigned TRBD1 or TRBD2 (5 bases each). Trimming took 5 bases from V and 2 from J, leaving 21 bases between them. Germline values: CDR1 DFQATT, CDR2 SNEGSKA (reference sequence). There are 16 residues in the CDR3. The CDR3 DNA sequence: TGCAGTGCTGTCCAGCTCGAGGGGATCTTACAAGAGACCCAGTACTTC. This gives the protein CSAVQLEGILQETQYF.

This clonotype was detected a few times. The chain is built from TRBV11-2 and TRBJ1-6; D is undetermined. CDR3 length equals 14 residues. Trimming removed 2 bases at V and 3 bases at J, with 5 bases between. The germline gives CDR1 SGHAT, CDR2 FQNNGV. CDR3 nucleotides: TGTGCCAGCAGCTTACCAGGCTATAATTCACCCCTCCACTTT. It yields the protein CASSLPGYNSPLHF. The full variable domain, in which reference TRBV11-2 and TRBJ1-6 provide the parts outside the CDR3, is EAGVAQSPRYKIIEKRQSVAFWCNPISGHATLYWYQQILGQGPKLLIQFQNNGVVDDSQLPKDRFSAERLKGVDSTLKIQPAKLEDSAVYLCASSLPGYNSPLHFGNGTRLTVT.

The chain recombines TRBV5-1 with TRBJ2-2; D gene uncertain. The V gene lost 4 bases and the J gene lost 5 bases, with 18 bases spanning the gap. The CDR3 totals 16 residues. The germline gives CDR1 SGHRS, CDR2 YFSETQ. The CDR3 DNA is TGCGCCAGCAGCCCGACGGCGATCGGTCGTACCGGGGAGCTGTTTTTT. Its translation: CASSPTAIGRTGELFF. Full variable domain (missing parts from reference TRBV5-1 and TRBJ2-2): KAGVTQTPRYLIKTRGQQVTLSCSPISGHRSVSWYQQTPGQGLQFLFEYFSETQRNKGNFPGRFSGRQFSNSRSEMNVSTLELGDSALYLCASSPTAIGRTGELFFGEGSRLTVL.

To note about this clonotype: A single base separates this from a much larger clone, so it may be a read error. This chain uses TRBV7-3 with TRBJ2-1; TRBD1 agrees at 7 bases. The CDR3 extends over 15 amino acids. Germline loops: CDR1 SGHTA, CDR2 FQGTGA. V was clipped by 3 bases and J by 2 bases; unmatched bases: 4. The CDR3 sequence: CASSFRQGPYNEQFF. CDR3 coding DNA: TGTGCCAGCAGCTTCAGACAGGGTCCCTACAATGAGCAGTTCTTC.

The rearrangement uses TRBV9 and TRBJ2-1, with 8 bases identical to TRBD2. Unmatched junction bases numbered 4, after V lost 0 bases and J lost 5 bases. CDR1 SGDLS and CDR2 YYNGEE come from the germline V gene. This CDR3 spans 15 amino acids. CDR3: CASSVASGPNNEQFF. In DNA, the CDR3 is TGTGCCAGCAGCGTAGCTAGCGGGCCGAACAATGAGCAGTTCTTC.

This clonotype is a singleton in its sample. CDR3 amino acids: CSARSSRDRGDSPLHF. CDR3 DNA: TGCAGTGCTAGGTCCTCCCGGGACAGGGGTGATTCACCCCTCCACTTT. The chain links TRBV20-1 to TRBJ1-6; TRBD1 matches at 10 bases. J lost 8 bases, V lost 3 bases, and 10 bases had no gene match. This CDR3 comprises 16 residues. Germline-derived CDR1 and CDR2 are DFQATT and SNEGSKA (reference sequence).

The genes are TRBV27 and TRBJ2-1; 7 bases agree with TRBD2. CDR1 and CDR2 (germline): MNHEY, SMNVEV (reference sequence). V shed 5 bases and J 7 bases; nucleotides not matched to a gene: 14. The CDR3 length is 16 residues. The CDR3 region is CASSLEGGRASNEQFF. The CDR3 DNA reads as TGTGCCAGCAGTCTGGAGGGTGGGAGGGCCTCGAATGAGCAGTTCTTC.

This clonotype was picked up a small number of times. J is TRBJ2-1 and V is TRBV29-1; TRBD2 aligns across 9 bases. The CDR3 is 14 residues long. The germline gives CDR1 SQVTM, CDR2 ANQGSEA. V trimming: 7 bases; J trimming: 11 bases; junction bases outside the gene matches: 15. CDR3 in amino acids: CSGRNPASGAKQFF. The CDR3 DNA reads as TGCAGCGGCCGTAATCCCGCTAGCGGGGCCAAGCAGTTCTTC.

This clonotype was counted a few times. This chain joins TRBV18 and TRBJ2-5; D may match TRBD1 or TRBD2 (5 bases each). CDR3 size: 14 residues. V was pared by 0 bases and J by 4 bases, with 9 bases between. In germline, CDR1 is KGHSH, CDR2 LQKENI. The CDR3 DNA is TGTGCCAGCTCACCACCGGGGGAACGAGAGACCCAGTACTTC. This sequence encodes CASSPPGERETQYF.

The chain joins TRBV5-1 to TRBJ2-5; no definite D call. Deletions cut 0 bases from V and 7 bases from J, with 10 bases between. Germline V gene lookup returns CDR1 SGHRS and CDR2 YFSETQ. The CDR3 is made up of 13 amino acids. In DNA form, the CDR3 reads TGCGCCAGCAGCTTGGTCCGGCTGGGGACCCAGTACTTC. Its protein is CASSLVRLGTQYF.

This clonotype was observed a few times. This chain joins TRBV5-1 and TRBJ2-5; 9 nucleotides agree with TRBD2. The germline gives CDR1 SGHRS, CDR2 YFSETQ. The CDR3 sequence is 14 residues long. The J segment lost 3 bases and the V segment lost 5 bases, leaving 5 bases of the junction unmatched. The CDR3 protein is CASRVAGAEETQYF. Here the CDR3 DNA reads TGCGCCAGCAGGGTAGCGGGAGCAGAAGAGACCCAGTACTTC. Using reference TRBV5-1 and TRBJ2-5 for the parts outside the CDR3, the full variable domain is KAGVTQTPRYLIKTRGQQVTLSCSPISGHRSVSWYQQTPGQGLQFLFEYFSETQRNKGNFPGRFSGRQFSNSRSEMNVSTLELGDSALYLCASRVAGAEETQYFGPGTRLLVL.

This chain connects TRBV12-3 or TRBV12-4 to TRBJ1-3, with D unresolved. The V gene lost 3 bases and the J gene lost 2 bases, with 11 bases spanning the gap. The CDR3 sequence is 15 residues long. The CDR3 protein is CASSFRQAAGNTIYF. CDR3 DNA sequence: TGTGCCAGCAGTTTCCGTCAGGCGGCTGGAAACACCATATATTTT.

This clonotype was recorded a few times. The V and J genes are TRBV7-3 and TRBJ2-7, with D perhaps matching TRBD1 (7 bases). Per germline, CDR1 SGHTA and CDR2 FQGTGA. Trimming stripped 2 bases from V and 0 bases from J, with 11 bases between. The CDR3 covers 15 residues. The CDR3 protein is CASSLGGDSSYEQYF. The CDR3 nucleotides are TGTGCCAGCAGCTTAGGCGGGGACAGCTCCTACGAGCAGTACTTC.

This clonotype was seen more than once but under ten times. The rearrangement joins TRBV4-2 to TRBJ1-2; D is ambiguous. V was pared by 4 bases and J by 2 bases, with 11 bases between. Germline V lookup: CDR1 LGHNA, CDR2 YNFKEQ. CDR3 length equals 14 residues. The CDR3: CASSPLDGNYGYTF. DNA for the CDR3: TGTGCCAGCAGCCCCCTGGACGGGAACTATGGCTACACCTTC.

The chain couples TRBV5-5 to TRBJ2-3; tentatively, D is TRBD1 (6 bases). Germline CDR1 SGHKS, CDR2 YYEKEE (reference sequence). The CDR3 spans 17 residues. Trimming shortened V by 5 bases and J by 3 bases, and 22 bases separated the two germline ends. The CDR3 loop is CASRFAHLTGKTDTQYF. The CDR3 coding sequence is TGTGCCAGCAGATTTGCCCATCTTACAGGGAAAACAGATACGCAGTATTTT.

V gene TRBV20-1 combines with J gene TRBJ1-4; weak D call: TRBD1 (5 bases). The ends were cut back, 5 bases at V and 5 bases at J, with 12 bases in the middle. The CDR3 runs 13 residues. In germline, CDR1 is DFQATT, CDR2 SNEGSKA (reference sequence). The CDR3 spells CSAGTGVNEKLFF. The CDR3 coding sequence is TGCAGTGCTGGGACGGGAGTAAATGAAAAACTGTTTTTT.

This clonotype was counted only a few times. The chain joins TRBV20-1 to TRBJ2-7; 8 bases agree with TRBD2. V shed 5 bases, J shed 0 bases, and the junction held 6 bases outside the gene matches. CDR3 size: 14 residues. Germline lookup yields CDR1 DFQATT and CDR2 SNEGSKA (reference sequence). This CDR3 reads CSAPIGGVSYEQYF. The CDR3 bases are TGCAGTGCTCCCATCGGGGGGGTCTCCTACGAGCAGTACTTC.

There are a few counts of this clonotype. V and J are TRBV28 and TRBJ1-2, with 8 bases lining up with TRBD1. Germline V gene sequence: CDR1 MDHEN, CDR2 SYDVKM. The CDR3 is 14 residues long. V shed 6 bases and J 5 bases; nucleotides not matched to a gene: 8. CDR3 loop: CASSNADRVYGYTF. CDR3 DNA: TGTGCCAGCAGCAACGCGGACAGGGTTTATGGCTACACCTTC.

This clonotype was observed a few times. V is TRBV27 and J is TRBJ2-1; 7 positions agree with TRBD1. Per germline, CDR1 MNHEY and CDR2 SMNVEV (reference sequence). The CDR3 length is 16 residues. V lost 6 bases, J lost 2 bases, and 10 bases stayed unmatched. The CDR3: CASSKQGKPPYNEQFF. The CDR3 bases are TGTGCCAGCAGCAAACAGGGGAAGCCCCCCTACAATGAGCAGTTCTTC.

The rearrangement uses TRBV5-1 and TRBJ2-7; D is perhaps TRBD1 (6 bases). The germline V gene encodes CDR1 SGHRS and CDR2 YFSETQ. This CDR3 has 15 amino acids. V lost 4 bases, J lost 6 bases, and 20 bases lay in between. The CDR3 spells CASSQLQGPGVEQYF. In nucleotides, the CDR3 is TGCGCCAGCAGCCAACTTCAGGGGCCCGGGGTCGAGCAGTACTTC.